The 21 T cell receptor beta chains presented below share a single source sample, sequenced in a study of blood T cell repertoires in COVID-19. Generated by immunoSEQ multiplex PCR, the TCRdb table keeps only in-frame clones and is missing some. The sample records 430,000 or so clones, approximately 90% being singletons. Sequenced sample: PBMCs or T cells enriched from blood (not recorded which). The receptor source for this set is a woman in her thirties or forties who had recovered from COVID-19.

This clone appeared a few times. The chain employs TRBV29-1 and TRBJ1-1; D uncertain. The germline V gene encodes CDR1 SQVTM and CDR2 ANQGSEA. The V end lost 4 bases, the J end lost 4 bases, and 13 bases lay between the germline ends. The CDR3 has 13 residues. Here the CDR3 DNA reads TGCAGCGTTGTGGGCTTGGCAGCCACTGAAGCTTTCTTT. It yields the protein CSVVGLAATEAFF.

The chain recombines TRBV27 with TRBJ2-3, with TRBD1 as a possible D gene (5 bases). Trimming removed 3 bases at V and 4 bases at J, with 8 bases between. Looked up from germline, CDR1 is MNHEY and CDR2 is SMNVEV (reference sequence). CDR3 length: 13 amino acids. The chain's CDR3 is CASSFVTADTQYF. Written as DNA, the CDR3 is TGTGCCAGCAGTTTTGTGACAGCAGATACGCAGTATTTT.

The chain has TRBV6-6 and TRBJ2-2, with 8 bases that match TRBD2. The CDR3 is made up of 16 amino acids. Germline-derived CDR1 and CDR2 are MNHNY and SVGAGI (reference sequence). The V gene end was trimmed by 1 base and the J gene end by 3 bases; junction bases not matched to a gene: 4. The CDR3 DNA is TGTGCCAGCAGTTACTTAGGGCGGGAGGACACCGGGGAGCTGTTTTTT. As protein: CASSYLGREDTGELFF.

In its sample, this clone was seen a few times. This chain connects TRBV6-2 or TRBV6-3 to TRBJ2-2; D is unclear. V lost 0 bases to trimming and J lost 4 bases, with 12 bases between them. Germline V gene data show CDR1 as MNHEY and CDR2 as SVGEGT. There are 16 residues in the CDR3. CDR3 sequence (DNA): TGTGCCAGCAGTTACTCGCCTTCCGGGTTCACCGGGGAGCTGTTTTTT. Translated: CASSYSPSGFTGELFF.

V is TRBV3-1 (or the pseudogene TRBV3-2) and J is TRBJ2-1; unclear D gene. The V and J ends lost 3 bases and 8 bases respectively, with 8 bases between them. This CDR3 contains 12 residues. CDR1 and CDR2 (germline): LGHDT, YNNKEL (reference sequence). CDR3 DNA sequence: TGTGCCAGCAGCCACTTAGCAGATGAGCAGTTCTTC. It codes for CASSHLADEQFF.

This chain joins TRBV27 and TRBJ1-6; 10 nucleotides line up with TRBD1. The CDR3 covers 17 residues. J lost 8 bases, V lost 1 base, and 8 bases had no gene match. The germline CDR1 and CDR2 sequences are MNHEY and SMNVEV (reference sequence). In DNA form, the CDR3 reads TGTGCCAGCAGTTTATACGGGACAGGGGCCTGGGATTCACCCCTCCACTTT. Residues: CASSLYGTGAWDSPLHF.

Written as DNA, the CDR3 is TGTGCCAGCGGGCAGTACTACGAGCAGTACTTC. Protein sequence: CASGQYYEQYF. The V and J genes are TRBV6-5 and TRBJ2-7, with D hard to call. V lost 8 bases, J lost 3 bases, and 8 bases lay in between. Germline V gene sequence: CDR1 MNHEY, CDR2 SVGAGI. The CDR3 loop spans 11 amino acids.

This clone was detected once. This chain links TRBV6-5 with TRBJ2-1; TRBD2 aligns across 7 bases. V was clipped by 10 bases and J by 9 bases; unmatched bases: 12. Germline V lookup: CDR1 MNHEY, CDR2 SVGAGI. The CDR3 covers 13 residues. CDR3 loop: CATRRGSLSEQFF. The CDR3, as DNA: TGTGCCACAAGGCGGGGGTCCCTCAGTGAGCAGTTCTTC.

This clone occurred a few times. V and J are TRBV18 and TRBJ2-7; 7 bases agree with TRBD2. From germline, CDR1 is KGHSH and CDR2 LQKENI. The CDR3 has 15 residues. J lost 4 bases, V lost 6 bases, and 12 bases had no gene match. CDR3 DNA sequence: TGTGCCAGCTCTATAGAAAGCGGGACCAGGTACGAGCAGTACTTC. Its protein product is CASSIESGTRYEQYF.

J is TRBJ2-2 and V is TRBV11-3; 9 bases match TRBD2. Per the germline V gene, CDR1 is SGHNT and CDR2 is YENEEA. This CDR3 contains 19 residues. J was trimmed by 7 bases and V by 4 bases; bases with no gene match: 19. CDR3 sequence: CASSSDILVAGGRIGELFF. As DNA, the CDR3 is TGTGCCAGCAGCTCCGATATTTTGGTGGCGGGAGGGAGAATCGGGGAGCTGTTTTTT.

V gene TRBV18 combines with J gene TRBJ1-1, with 9 nucleotides matching TRBD1. V dropped 4 bases and J dropped 4; count of bases not matched to a gene: 4. Germline CDR1 reads KGHSH; CDR2 reads LQKENI. The CDR3 is 14 residues long. CDR3 bases: TGTGCCAGCTCACAGGGACAGGGCGGCACTGAAGCTTTCTTT. Amino acids: CASSQGQGGTEAFF. Variable domain in full (rest from reference TRBV18 and TRBJ1-1): NAGVMQNPRHLVRRRGQEARLRCSPMKGHSHVYWYRQLPEEGLKFMVYLQKENIIDESGMPKERFSAEFPKEGPSILRIQQVVRGDSAAYFCASSQGQGGTEAFFGQGTRLTVV.

The chain couples TRBV19 to TRBJ1-4; TRBD1 aligns across 7 bases. Germline lookup yields CDR1 LNHDA and CDR2 SQIVND (reference sequence). The length of the CDR3 is 13 residues. The V and J ends lost 6 bases and 6 bases, in that order; junction bases with no gene match: 4. CDR3 sequence: CASSTDRDEKLFF. The CDR3, as DNA: TGTGCCAGTAGCACCGACAGGGATGAAAAACTGTTTTTT.

This chain connects TRBV7-8 to TRBJ2-2; 8 positions agree with TRBD1. The CDR3 runs 15 residues. J was trimmed by 11 bases and V by 0 bases; bases with no gene match: 8. Germline values: CDR1 SGHVS, CDR2 FQNEAQ. The CDR3 bases are TGTGCCAGCAGCTTAGCGTCAGGGGGCCCCATCGAGCTGTTTTTT. It translates to CASSLASGGPIELFF.

The chain links TRBV5-1 to TRBJ2-7, with D possibly matching TRBD2 (5 bases). V was shortened by 0 bases and J by 2 bases, with 9 bases between the two germline ends. The CDR3 is 14 residues long. Germline CDR1 reads SGHRS; CDR2 reads YFSETQ. This CDR3 reads CASSLVTAAYEQYF. CDR3 nucleotides: TGCGCCAGCAGCTTGGTAACAGCGGCCTACGAGCAGTACTTC.

The chain combines TRBV5-1 with TRBJ2-2; 8 bases map to TRBD1. The CDR3 length is 14 residues. V gave up 4 bases and J gave up 6 bases; unmatched junction bases: 5. The germline V gene has CDR1 SGHRS and CDR2 YFSETQ. The CDR3 sequence is CASSPKTGAGELFF. CDR3 in DNA: TGCGCCAGCAGCCCAAAGACAGGGGCCGGGGAGCTGTTTTTT.

The chain links TRBV10-3 to TRBJ1-6; TRBD1 aligns across 9 bases. Germline V gene data show CDR1 as ENHRY and CDR2 as SYGVKD. V shed 9 bases, J shed 7 bases, and the junction held 7 bases outside the gene matches. The CDR3 is 14 amino acids. In DNA, the CDR3 is TGTGCCATGTCCGGGACAGGGTCCAATTCACCCCTCCACTTT. Amino acids: CAMSGTGSNSPLHF.

V is TRBV4-3 and J is TRBJ2-7; TRBD2 agrees at 13 bases. The CDR3 extends over 16 amino acids. The junction had 5 bases not matched to a gene; V was cut back by 3 bases and J by 3 bases. Germline V gene lookup returns CDR1 LGHNA and CDR2 YSLEER. The CDR3 DNA is TGCGCCAGCAGCCAGAGACTAGCGGGAGGAGTCTACGAGCAGTACTTC. Amino acid sequence: CASSQRLAGGVYEQYF.

The sample holds one count of this clone. The chain uses TRBV19 and TRBJ2-5; the match to TRBD1 covers 7 bases. Germline loops: CDR1 LNHDA, CDR2 SQIVND (reference sequence). CDR3 size: 13 residues. The ends lost 5 bases at V and 5 bases at J; junction bases unmatched: 5. The CDR3 sequence is CASSPGQMETQYF. The CDR3 coding sequence is TGTGCCAGTAGTCCGGGACAGATGGAGACCCAGTACTTC.

The rearrangement links TRBV27 to TRBJ1-5; D possibly corresponds to TRBD1 (5 bases). Germline CDR1 is MNHEY and CDR2 is SMNVEV (reference sequence). Trimming shortened V by 8 bases and J by 3 bases, and 11 bases separated the two germline ends. The CDR3 runs 13 residues. CDR3 DNA sequence: TGTGCCAGCGCGCGGACATCCAATCAGCCCCAGCATTTT. Translation gives CASARTSNQPQHF.

The chain uses TRBV9 and TRBJ1-2, with a tentative D call TRBD1 (6 bases). CDR3 length: 15 amino acids. Trimming left V 2 bases short and J 0 bases short, with 11 bases between. Per the germline V gene, CDR1 is SGDLS and CDR2 is YYNGEE. This CDR3 is CASSVGDKANYGYTF. The DNA of the CDR3 is TGTGCCAGCAGCGTGGGGGACAAAGCTAACTATGGCTACACCTTC.

The CDR3: CASSPIGGVGTEAFF. The CDR3 bases are TGTGCCAGCTCACCAATTGGGGGCGTGGGCACTGAAGCTTTCTTT. J is TRBJ1-1 and V is TRBV18; D perhaps matches TRBD1 (6 bases). Trimming pared 2 bases from V and 4 bases from J, leaving 14 bases between. CDR3 length equals 15 residues. Looked up from germline, CDR1 is KGHSH and CDR2 is LQKENI.